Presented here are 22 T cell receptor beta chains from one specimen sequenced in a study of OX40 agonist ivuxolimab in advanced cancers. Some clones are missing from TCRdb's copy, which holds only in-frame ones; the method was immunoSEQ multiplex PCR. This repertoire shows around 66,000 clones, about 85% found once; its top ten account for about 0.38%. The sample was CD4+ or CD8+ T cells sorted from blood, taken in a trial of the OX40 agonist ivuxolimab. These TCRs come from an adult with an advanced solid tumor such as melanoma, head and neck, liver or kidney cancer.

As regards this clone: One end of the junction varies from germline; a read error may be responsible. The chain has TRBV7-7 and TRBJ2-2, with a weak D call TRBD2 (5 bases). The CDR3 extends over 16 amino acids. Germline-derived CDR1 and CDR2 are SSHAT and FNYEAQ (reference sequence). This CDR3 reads CASSSKTGETTGELFF. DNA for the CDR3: TGTGCTAGCAGCTCGAAGACCGGGGAGACCACCGGGGAGCTGTTTTTT.

CDR3 sequence: CASSQQGALETQYF. CDR3 nucleotides: TGTGCCAGCAGCCAACAGGGGGCTCTAGAGACCCAGTACTTC. The rearrangement joins TRBV5-4 to TRBJ2-5; TRBD1 matches at 9 bases. The length of the CDR3 is 14 residues. The germline V gene has CDR1 SGHNT and CDR2 YYREEE (reference sequence). The V segment lost 4 bases and the J segment 4 bases; nucleotides outside the gene matches: 5.

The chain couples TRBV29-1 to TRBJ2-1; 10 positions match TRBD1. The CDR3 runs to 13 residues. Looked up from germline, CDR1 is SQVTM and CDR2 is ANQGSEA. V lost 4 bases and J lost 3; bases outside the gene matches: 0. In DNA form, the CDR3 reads TGCAGCGTTGGGACAGGGGGCTACAATGAGCAGTTCTTC. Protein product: CSVGTGGYNEQFF.

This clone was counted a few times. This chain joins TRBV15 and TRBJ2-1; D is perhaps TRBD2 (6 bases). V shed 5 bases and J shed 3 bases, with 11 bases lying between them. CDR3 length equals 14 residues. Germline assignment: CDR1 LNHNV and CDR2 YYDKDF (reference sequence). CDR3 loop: CATSRRGVYNEQFF. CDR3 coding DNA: TGTGCCACCAGCCGGCGGGGAGTCTACAATGAGCAGTTCTTC.

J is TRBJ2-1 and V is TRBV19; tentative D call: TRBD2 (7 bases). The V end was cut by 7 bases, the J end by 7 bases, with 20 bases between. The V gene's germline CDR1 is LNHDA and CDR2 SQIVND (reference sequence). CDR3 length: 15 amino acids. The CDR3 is CASNRGGGPENEQFF. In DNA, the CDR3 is TGTGCCAGTAATCGTGGGGGGGGGCCAGAGAATGAGCAGTTCTTC.

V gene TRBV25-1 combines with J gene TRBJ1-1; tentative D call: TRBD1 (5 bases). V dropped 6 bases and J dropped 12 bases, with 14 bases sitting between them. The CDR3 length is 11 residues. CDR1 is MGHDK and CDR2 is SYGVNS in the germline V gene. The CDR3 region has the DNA TGTGCCAGCAGCGCGACAGCGAAATCTTTCTTT. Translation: CASSATAKSFF.

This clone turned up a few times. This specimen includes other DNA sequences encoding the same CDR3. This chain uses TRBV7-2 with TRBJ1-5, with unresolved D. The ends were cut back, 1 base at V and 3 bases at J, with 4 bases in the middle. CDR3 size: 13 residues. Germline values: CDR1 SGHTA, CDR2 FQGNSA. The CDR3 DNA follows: TGTGCCAGCAGCTTAGGACCCAATCAGCCCCAGCATTTT. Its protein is CASSLGPNQPQHF.

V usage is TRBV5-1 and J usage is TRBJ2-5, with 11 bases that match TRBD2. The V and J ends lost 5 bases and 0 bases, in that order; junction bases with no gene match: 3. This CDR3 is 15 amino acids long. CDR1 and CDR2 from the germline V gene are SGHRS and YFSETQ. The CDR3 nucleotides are TGCGCCAGCAGGTCTAGCGGGGGGTACCAAGAGACCCAGTACTTC. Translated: CASRSSGGYQETQYF.

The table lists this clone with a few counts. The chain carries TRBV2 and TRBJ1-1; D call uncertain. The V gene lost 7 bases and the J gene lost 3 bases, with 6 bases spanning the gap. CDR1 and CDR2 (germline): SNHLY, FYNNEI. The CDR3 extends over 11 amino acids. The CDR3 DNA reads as TGTGCCAGCAAATTAGACACTGAAGCTTTCTTT. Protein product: CASKLDTEAFF.

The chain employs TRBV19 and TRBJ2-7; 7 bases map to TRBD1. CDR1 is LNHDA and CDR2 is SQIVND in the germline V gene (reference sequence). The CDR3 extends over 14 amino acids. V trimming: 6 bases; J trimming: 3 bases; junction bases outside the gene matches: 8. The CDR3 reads CASSRQGTNYEQYF. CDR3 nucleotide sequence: TGTGCCAGTAGCAGACAGGGAACCAACTACGAGCAGTACTTC.

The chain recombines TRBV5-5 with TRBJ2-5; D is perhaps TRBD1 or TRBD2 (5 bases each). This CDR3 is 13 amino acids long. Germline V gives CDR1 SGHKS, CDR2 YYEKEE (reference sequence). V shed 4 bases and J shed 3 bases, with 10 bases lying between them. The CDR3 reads CASSPGPKETQYF. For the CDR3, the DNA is TGTGCCAGCAGCCCGGGGCCCAAAGAGACCCAGTACTTC.

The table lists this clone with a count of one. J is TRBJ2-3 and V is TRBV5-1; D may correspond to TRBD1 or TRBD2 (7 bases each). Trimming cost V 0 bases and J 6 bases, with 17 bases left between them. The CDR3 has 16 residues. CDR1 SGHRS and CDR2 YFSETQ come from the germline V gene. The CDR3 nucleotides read TGCGCCAGCAGCTTGGGTACTAGCGAGGGGGCCGATACGCAGTATTTT. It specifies CASSLGTSEGADTQYF.

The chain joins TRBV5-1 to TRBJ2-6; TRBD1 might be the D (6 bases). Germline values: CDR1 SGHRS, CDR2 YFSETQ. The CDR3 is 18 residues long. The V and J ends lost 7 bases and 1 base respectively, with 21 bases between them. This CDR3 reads CASSQAGTQGSGANVLTF. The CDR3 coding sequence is TGCGCCAGCTCCCAAGCCGGGACCCAGGGGTCTGGGGCCAACGTCCTGACTTTC.

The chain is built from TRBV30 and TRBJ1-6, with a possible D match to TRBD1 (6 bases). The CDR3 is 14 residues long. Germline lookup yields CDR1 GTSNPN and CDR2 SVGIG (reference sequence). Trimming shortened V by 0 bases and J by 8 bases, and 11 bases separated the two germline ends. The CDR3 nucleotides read TGTGCCTGGAGTGTTCGGACAGTTGATTCACCCCTCCACTTT. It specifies CAWSVRTVDSPLHF. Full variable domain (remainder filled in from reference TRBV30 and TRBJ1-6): SQTIHQWPATLVQPVGSPLSLECTVEGTSNPNLYWYRQAAGRGLQLLFYSVGIGQISSEVPQNLSASRPQDRQFILSSKKLLLSDSGFYLCAWSVRTVDSPLHFGNGTRLTVT.

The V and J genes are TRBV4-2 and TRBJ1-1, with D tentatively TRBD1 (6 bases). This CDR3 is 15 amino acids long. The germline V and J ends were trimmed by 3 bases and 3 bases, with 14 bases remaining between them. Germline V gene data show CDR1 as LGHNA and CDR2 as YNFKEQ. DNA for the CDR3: TGTGCCAGCAGCCAGCGGACAGTCGTGGACACTGAAGCTTTCTTT. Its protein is CASSQRTVVDTEAFF.

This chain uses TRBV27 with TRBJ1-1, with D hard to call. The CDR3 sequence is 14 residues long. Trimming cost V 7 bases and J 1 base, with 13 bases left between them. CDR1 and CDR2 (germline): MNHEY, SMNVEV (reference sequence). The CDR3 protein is CASTREGTNTEAFF. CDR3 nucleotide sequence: TGTGCCAGCACGCGCGAGGGAACGAACACTGAAGCTTTCTTT.

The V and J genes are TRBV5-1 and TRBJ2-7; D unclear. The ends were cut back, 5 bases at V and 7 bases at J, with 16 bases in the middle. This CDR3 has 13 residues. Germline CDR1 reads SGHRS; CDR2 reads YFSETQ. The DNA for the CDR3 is TGCGCCAGCAGGGGCAGGCTTTCTTGGGAGCAGTACTTC. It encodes CASRGRLSWEQYF.

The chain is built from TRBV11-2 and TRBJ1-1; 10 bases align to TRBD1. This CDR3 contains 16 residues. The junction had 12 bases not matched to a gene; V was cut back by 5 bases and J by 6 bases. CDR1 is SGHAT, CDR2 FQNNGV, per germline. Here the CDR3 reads CASSRPGQGRNAEAFF. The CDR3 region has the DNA TGTGCCAGCAGCCGTCCGGGACAGGGGCGTAACGCTGAAGCTTTCTTT.

The CDR3 protein is CASSQASGGHTGELFF. The CDR3 DNA reads TGTGCCAGCAGCCAAGCTAGCGGGGGGCACACCGGGGAGCTGTTTTTT. V usage is TRBV4-2 and J usage is TRBJ2-2, with TRBD2 identical over 11 bases. Germline values: CDR1 LGHNA, CDR2 YNFKEQ. Trimming cost V 1 base and J 3 bases; bases outside gene matches: 1. The CDR3 covers 16 residues.

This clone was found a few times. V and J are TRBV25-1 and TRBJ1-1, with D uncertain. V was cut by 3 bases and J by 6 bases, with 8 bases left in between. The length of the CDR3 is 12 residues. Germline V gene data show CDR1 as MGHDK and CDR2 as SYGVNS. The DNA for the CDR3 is TGTGCCAGCAGTGATCGGACCTCTGAAGCTTTCTTT. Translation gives CASSDRTSEAFF.

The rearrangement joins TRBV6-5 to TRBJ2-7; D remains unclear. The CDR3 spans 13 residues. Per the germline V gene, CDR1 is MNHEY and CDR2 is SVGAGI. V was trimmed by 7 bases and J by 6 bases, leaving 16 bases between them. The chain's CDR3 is CASNRDGPGEQYF. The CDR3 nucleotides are TGTGCCAGCAATCGTGATGGACCAGGCGAGCAGTACTTC.

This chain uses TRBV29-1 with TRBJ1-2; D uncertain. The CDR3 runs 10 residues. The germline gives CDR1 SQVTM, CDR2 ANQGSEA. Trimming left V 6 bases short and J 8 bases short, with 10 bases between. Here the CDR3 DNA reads TGCAGCGTGGAAACAAACGGCTACACCTTC. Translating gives CSVETNGYTF.